The rows below give T cell receptor beta chains drawn from one sample of a study of cytomegalovirus exposure and HLA in healthy donors. The data were produced by immunoSEQ multiplex PCR, yet TCRdb's version contains in-frame clones alone and is incomplete. Of hundreds of thousands of clones listed, 70% to 80% are singletons. The specimen was PBMCs. The receptors were sampled from a girl aged 2 to 9 in good health and CMV-seronegative. The CDR3 runs from the conserved cysteine through the conserved F or W. A D gene is named only where the DNA matches it firmly. Part of the rows lack a size; the others show once, few, many or a class for expanded clones.

V gene: TRBV7-9; clone size: .; D gene: .; J gene: TRBJ1-2; CDR3 protein: CASSFGVDYGYTF; CDR3 DNA: TGTGCCAGCAGCTTCGGGGTTGACTATGGCTACACCTTC
V gene: TRBV29-1; clone size: .; D gene: .; J gene: TRBJ2-2; CDR3 protein: CSVEPGVGTGELFF; CDR3 DNA: TGCAGCGTTGAGCCCGGGGTGGGCACCGGGGAGCTGTTTTTT
V gene: TRBV6-5; clone size: .; D gene: .; J gene: TRBJ2-7; CDR3 protein: CASSSLRQNLYDWQYF; CDR3 DNA: TGTGCCAGCAGTTCCCTACGACAGAACCTCTACGATTGGCAGTACTTC
V gene: TRBV6-1; clone size: .; D gene: .; J gene: TRBJ1-3; CDR3 protein: CASRKNQGSGNTIYF; CDR3 DNA: TGTGCCAGCAGGAAAAATCAGGGATCTGGAAACACCATATATTTT
V gene: TRBV5-4; clone size: .; D gene: TRBD1; J gene: TRBJ2-5; CDR3 protein: CASSFTGAEETQYF; CDR3 DNA: TGTGCCAGCAGCTTCACAGGGGCCGAGGAGACCCAGTACTTC
V gene: TRBV18; clone size: .; D gene: .; J gene: TRBJ1-3; CDR3 protein: CASSSSPGQYSGNTIYF; CDR3 DNA: TGTGCCAGCTCGTCCAGCCCGGGACAATACTCTGGAAACACCATATATTTT
V gene: TRBV19; clone size: .; D gene: TRBD1; J gene: TRBJ2-1; CDR3 protein: CASSTRQGPYNEQFF; CDR3 DNA: TGTGCCAGTAGTACTAGACAGGGGCCCTACAATGAGCAGTTCTTC
V gene: TRBV12-5; clone size: .; D gene: .; J gene: TRBJ1-4; CDR3 protein: CASGQEENEKLFF; CDR3 DNA: TGTGCTAGTGGTCAGGAGGAAAATGAAAAACTGTTTTTT
V gene: TRBV7-9; clone size: few; D gene: .; J gene: TRBJ1-1; CDR3 protein: CASSLLMGQAEAFF; CDR3 DNA: TGTGCCAGCAGCTTACTGATGGGCCAAGCTGAAGCTTTCTTT
V gene: TRBV29-1; clone size: .; D gene: .; J gene: TRBJ2-7; CDR3 protein: CSAVRQVPSYEQYF; CDR3 DNA: TGCAGCGCCGTCCGACAGGTCCCCTCCTACGAGCAGTACTTC
V gene: TRBV4-1; clone size: few; D gene: TRBD1; J gene: TRBJ1-4; CDR3 protein: CASSPSGGPNEKLFF; CDR3 DNA: TGCGCCAGCAGCCCGTCAGGGGGGCCTAATGAAAAACTGTTTTTT
V gene: TRBV7-9; clone size: .; D gene: TRBD2; J gene: TRBJ2-7; CDR3 protein: CASSPSGSGEQYF; CDR3 DNA: TGTGCCAGCAGCCCTAGCGGGAGTGGAGAGCAGTACTTC
V gene: TRBV7-3; clone size: .; D gene: TRBD2; J gene: TRBJ2-1; CDR3 protein: CASSRPGLAGGNEQFF; CDR3 DNA: TGTGCCAGCAGCCGCCCGGGACTAGCGGGGGGAAATGAGCAGTTCTTC
V gene: TRBV7-9; clone size: .; D gene: TRBD1; J gene: TRBJ2-3; CDR3 protein: CASSLRLRDRGDTQYF; CDR3 DNA: TGTGCCAGCAGCTTACGCCTTCGAGACAGGGGAGATACGCAGTATTTT
V gene: TRBV27; clone size: .; D gene: .; J gene: TRBJ2-1; CDR3 protein: CASSYRVGSYNEQFF; CDR3 DNA: TGTGCCAGCAGCTACAGGGTTGGGTCTTACAATGAGCAGTTCTTC
V gene: TRBV2; clone size: .; D gene: TRBD2; J gene: TRBJ2-5; CDR3 protein: CASILLADQETQYF; CDR3 DNA: TGTGCCAGCATATTGCTAGCGGATCAAGAGACCCAGTACTTC
V gene: TRBV30; clone size: .; D gene: TRBD1; J gene: TRBJ1-2; CDR3 protein: CAWSPGTGIYGYTF; CDR3 DNA: TGTGCCTGGTCCCCCGGGACAGGGATCTATGGCTACACCTTC
V gene: TRBV11-2; clone size: .; D gene: TRBD1; J gene: TRBJ1-6; CDR3 protein: CASSLDAAGTGDFPLHF; CDR3 DNA: TGTGCCAGCAGCTTAGATGCCGCCGGGACAGGGGACTTCCCCCTCCACTTT
V gene: TRBV19; clone size: .; D gene: TRBD1; J gene: TRBJ1-5; CDR3 protein: CASSITGARNQPQHF; CDR3 DNA: TGTGCCAGTAGTATAACAGGGGCTCGCAATCAGCCCCAGCATTTT
V gene: TRBV29-1; clone size: .; D gene: TRBD1; J gene: TRBJ2-7; CDR3 protein: CSVSGLGTGVPPGRDEQYF; CDR3 DNA: TGCAGCGTTTCTGGGTTGGGGACAGGGGTACCCCCCGGTAGGGACGAGCAGTACTTC
V gene: TRBV9; clone size: .; D gene: TRBD1; J gene: TRBJ1-1; CDR3 protein: CASSKGTGAEAFF; CDR3 DNA: TGTGCCAGCTCCAAGGGGACAGGGGCTGAAGCTTTCTTT
V gene: TRBV5-5; clone size: .; D gene: .; J gene: TRBJ2-7; CDR3 protein: CASSMGWANYEQYF; CDR3 DNA: TGTGCCAGCAGCATGGGGTGGGCGAACTACGAGCAGTACTTC
V gene: TRBV7-9; clone size: few; D gene: TRBD2; J gene: TRBJ2-7; CDR3 protein: CASSLRPGTSVLYEQYF; CDR3 DNA: TGTGCCAGCAGCTTACGCCCCGGGACTAGCGTTCTCTACGAGCAGTACTTC
V gene: TRBV4-1; clone size: few; D gene: TRBD1; J gene: TRBJ2-7; CDR3 protein: CASSQEGQGGEQYF; CDR3 DNA: TGCGCCAGCAGCCAAGAGGGACAGGGCGGCGAGCAGTACTTC
V gene: TRBV6-5; clone size: .; D gene: .; J gene: TRBJ2-7; CDR3 protein: CASIEEGTYEQYF; CDR3 DNA: TGTGCCAGCATCGAGGAGGGAACCTACGAGCAGTACTTC
V gene: TRBV11-2; clone size: .; D gene: .; J gene: TRBJ2-7; CDR3 protein: CASSPTIEVEQYF; CDR3 DNA: TGTGCCAGCAGCCCGACCATAGAGGTCGAGCAGTACTTC
V gene: TRBV2; clone size: .; D gene: .; J gene: TRBJ1-1; CDR3 protein: CASSVSMHTEAFF; CDR3 DNA: TGTGCCAGCAGTGTTAGTATGCACACTGAAGCTTTCTTT
V gene: TRBV5-4; clone size: .; D gene: TRBD2; J gene: TRBJ2-3; CDR3 protein: CASSLSLGGGAMDTQYF; CDR3 DNA: TGTGCCAGCAGCTTGAGCCTTGGCGGGGGGGCTATGGATACGCAGTATTTT
V gene: TRBV4-1; clone size: .; D gene: .; J gene: TRBJ1-4; CDR3 protein: CASSQGFDFGGEKLFF; CDR3 DNA: TGCGCCAGCAGCCAAGGATTTGATTTCGGGGGGGAAAAACTGTTTTTT
V gene: TRBV28; clone size: .; D gene: .; J gene: TRBJ2-5; CDR3 protein: CASSRQNFQETQYF; CDR3 DNA: TGTGCCAGCAGTAGACAGAACTTCCAAGAGACCCAGTACTTC
V gene: TRBV7-2; clone size: .; D gene: .; J gene: TRBJ2-7; CDR3 protein: CASSSPGLEQYF; CDR3 DNA: TGTGCCAGCAGCTCCCCAGGACTCGAGCAGTACTTC
V gene: TRBV9; clone size: .; D gene: .; J gene: TRBJ2-1; CDR3 protein: CASSVFPTSSYNEQFF; CDR3 DNA: TGTGCCAGCAGCGTATTTCCCACGAGCTCCTACAATGAGCAGTTCTTC
V gene: TRBV14; clone size: .; D gene: .; J gene: TRBJ1-2; CDR3 protein: CASSPTIRQNYGYTF; CDR3 DNA: TGTGCCAGCAGCCCGACGATTCGACAGAACTATGGCTACACCTTC